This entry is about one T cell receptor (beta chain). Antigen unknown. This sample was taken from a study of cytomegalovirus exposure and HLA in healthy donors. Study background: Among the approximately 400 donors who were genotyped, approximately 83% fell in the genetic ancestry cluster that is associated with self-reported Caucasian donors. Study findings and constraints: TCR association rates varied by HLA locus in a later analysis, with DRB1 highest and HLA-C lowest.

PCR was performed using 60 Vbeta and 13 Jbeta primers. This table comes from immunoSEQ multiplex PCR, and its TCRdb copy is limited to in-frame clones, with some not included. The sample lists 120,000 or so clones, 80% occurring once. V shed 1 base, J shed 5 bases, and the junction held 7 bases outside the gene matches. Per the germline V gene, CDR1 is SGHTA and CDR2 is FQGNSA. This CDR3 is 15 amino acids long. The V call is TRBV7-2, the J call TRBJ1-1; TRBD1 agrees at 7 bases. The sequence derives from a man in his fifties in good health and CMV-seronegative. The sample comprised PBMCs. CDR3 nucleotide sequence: TGTGCCAGCAGCTTAGGTCTGTCAGGGGGGACTGAAGCTTTCTTT. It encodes CASSLGLSGGTEAFF.